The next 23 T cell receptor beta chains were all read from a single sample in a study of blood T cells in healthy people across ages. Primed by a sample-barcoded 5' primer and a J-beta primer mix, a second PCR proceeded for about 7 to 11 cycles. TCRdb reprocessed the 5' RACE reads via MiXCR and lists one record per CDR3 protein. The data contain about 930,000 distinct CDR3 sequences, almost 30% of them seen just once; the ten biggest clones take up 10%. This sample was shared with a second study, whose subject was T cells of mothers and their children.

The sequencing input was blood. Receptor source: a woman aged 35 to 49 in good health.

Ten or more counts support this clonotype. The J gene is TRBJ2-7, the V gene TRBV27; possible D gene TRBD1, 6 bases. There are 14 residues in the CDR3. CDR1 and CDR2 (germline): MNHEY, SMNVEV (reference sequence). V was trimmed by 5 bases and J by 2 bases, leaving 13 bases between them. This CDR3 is CASSPWGRTYEQYF. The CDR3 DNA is TGTGCCAGCAGTCCGTGGGGGCGGACCTACGAGCAGTACTTC.

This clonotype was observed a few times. CDR3 nucleotides: TGTGCCAGCAGCTTTTCCGGGACAGGGGGCAACGAGCAGTACTTC. Residues: CASSFSGTGGNEQYF. The chain employs TRBV7-6 and TRBJ2-7; 12 nucleotides align to TRBD1. With 3 bases clipped from V and 5 bases from J, the junction kept 5 bases outside the gene matches. This CDR3 has 15 amino acids. CDR1 is SGHVS and CDR2 is FNYEAQ in the germline V gene.

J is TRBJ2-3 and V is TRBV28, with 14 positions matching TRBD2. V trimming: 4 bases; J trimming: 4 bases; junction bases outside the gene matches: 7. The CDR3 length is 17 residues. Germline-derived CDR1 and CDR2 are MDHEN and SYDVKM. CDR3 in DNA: TGTGCCAGCAGTTCCGGGACTAGCGGGGGAAAGGCAGATACGCAGTATTTT. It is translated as CASSSGTSGGKADTQYF.

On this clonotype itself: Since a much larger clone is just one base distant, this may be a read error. CDR3 sequence reads: CSARSENTGELFF. DNA of the CDR3: TGCAGTGCTAGATCTGAGAACACCGGGGAGCTGTTTTTT. V usage is TRBV20-1 and J usage is TRBJ2-2; D is unclear. Deletions cut 2 bases from V and 1 base from J, with 5 bases between. Germline loops: CDR1 DFQATT, CDR2 SNEGSKA (reference sequence). This CDR3 is built from 13 residues.

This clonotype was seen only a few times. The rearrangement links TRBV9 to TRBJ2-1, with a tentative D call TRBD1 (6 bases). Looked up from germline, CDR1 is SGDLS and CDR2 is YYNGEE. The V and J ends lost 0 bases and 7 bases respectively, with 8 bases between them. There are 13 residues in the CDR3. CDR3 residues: CASSVDQGNEQFF. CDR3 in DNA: TGTGCCAGCAGCGTAGATCAGGGGAATGAGCAGTTCTTC. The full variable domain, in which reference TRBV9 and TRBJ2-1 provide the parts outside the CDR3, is DSGVTQTPKHLITATGQRVTLRCSPRSGDLSVYWYQQSLDQGLQFLIQYYNGEERAKGNILERFSAQQFPDLHSELNLSSLELGDSALYFCASSVDQGNEQFFGPGTRLTVL.

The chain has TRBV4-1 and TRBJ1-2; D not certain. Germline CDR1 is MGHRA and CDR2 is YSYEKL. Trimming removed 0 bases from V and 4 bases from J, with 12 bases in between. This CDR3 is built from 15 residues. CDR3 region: CASSQELTLIYGYTF. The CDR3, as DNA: TGCGCCAGCAGCCAAGAACTGACCTTGATCTATGGCTACACCTTC.

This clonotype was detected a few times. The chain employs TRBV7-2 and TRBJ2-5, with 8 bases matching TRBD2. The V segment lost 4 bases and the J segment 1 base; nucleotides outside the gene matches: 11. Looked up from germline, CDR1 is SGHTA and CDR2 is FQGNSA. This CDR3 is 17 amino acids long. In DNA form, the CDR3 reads TGTGCCAGCAGCTCGGGACTAGTGGGGGGATTCCAAGAGACCCAGTACTTC. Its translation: CASSSGLVGGFQETQYF.

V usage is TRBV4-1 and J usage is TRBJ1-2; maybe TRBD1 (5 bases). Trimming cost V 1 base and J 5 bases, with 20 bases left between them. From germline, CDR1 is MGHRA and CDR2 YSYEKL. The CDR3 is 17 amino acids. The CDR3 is CASSQVSGVLAGYGYTF. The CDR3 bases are TGCGCCAGCAGCCAAGTCAGTGGGGTGTTGGCAGGGTATGGCTACACCTTC.

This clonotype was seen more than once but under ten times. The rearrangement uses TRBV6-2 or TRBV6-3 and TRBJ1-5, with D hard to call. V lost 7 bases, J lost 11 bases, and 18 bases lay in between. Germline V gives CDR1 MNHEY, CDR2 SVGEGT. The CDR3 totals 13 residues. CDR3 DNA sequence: TGTGCCAGCACCTACGGAGGACGTCCGTCCCAGCATTTT. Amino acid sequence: CASTYGGRPSQHF.

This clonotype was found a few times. The CDR3 region has the DNA TGTGCCAGTAGTATAAAAAATGCCGGAGGGGCAGATACGCAGTATTTT. It translates to CASSIKNAGGADTQYF. The rearrangement links TRBV19 to TRBJ2-3, with D possibly TRBD2 on 6 matching bases. Germline CDR1 LNHDA, CDR2 SQIVND (reference sequence). V was pared by 2 bases and J by 4 bases, with 16 bases between. The CDR3 covers 16 residues. Full variable domain (outside the CDR3, taken from reference TRBV19 and TRBJ2-3): DGGITQSPKYLFRKEGQNVTLSCEQNLNHDAMYWYRQDPGQGLRLIYYSQIVNDFQKGDIAEGYSVSREKKESFPLTVTSAQKNPTAFYLCASSIKNAGGADTQYFGPGTRLTVL.

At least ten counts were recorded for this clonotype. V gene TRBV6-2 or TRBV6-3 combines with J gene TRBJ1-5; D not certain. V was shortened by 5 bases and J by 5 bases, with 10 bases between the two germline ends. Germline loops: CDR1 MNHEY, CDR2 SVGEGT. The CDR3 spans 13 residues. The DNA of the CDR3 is TGTGCCAGCAGTGGCTACGTCTATCAGCCCCAGCATTTT. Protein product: CASSGYVYQPQHF.

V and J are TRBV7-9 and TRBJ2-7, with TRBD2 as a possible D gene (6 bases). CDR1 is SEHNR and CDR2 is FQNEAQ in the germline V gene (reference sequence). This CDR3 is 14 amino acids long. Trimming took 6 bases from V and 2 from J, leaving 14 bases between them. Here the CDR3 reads CASRPVEGTYEQYF. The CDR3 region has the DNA TGTGCCAGCAGGCCAGTGGAGGGGACCTACGAGCAGTACTTC.

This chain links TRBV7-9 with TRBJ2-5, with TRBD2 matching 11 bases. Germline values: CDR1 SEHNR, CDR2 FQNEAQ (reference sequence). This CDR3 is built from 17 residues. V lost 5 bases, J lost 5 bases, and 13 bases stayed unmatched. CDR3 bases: TGTGCCAGCAGCCCTCGGGTAGCGGGGGGGCCTGAGGAGACCCAGTACTTC. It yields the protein CASSPRVAGGPEETQYF.

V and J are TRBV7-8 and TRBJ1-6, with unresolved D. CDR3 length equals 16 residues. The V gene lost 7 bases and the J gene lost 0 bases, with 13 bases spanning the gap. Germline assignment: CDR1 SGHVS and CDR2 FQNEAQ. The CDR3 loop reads CASNNKKSSYNSPLHF. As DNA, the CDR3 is TGTGCCAGCAACAACAAGAAGAGCTCCTATAATTCACCCCTCCACTTT.

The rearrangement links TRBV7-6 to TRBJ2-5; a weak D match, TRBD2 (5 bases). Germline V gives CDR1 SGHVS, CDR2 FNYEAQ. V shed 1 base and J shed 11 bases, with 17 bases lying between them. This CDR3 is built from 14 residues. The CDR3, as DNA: TGTGCCAGCAGCTTAGAGGCCCTCGGGGTTGAGCAGTACTTC. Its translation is CASSLEALGVEQYF. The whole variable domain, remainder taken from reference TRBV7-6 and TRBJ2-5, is GAGVSQSPRYKVTKRGQDVALRCDPISGHVSLYWYRQALGQGPEFLTYFNYEAQQDKSGLPNDRFSAERPEGSISTLTIQRTEQRDSAMYRCASSLEALGVEQYFGPGTRLLVL.

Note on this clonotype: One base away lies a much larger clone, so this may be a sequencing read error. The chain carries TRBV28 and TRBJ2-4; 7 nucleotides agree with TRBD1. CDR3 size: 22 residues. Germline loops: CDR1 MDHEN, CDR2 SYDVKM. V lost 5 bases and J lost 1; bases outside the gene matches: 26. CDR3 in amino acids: CASSPPPGTAVIYWGAKNIQYF. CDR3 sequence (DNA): TGTGCCAGCAGTCCCCCTCCCGGGACAGCGGTAATATATTGGGGGGCCAAAAACATTCAGTACTTC.

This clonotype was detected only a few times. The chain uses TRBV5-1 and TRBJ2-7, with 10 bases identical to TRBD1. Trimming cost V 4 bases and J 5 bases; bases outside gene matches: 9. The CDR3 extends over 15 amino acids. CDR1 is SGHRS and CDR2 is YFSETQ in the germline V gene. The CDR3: CASSPSGTGVNEQYF. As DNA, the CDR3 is TGCGCCAGCAGCCCGTCCGGGACAGGGGTGAACGAGCAGTACTTC. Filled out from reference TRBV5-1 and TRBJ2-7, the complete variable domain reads KAGVTQTPRYLIKTRGQQVTLSCSPISGHRSVSWYQQTPGQGLQFLFEYFSETQRNKGNFPGRFSGRQFSNSRSEMNVSTLELGDSALYLCASSPSGTGVNEQYFGPGTRLTVT.

CDR3 sequence: CSARGLAGMGDTQYF. DNA for the CDR3: TGCAGTGCTAGAGGACTAGCGGGAATGGGTGATACGCAGTATTTT. The genes are TRBV20-1 and TRBJ2-3, with TRBD2 matching 11 bases. The CDR3 has 15 residues. The germline CDR1 and CDR2 sequences are DFQATT and SNEGSKA (reference sequence). Trimming took 1 base from V and 6 from J; bases not matched to a gene: 6.

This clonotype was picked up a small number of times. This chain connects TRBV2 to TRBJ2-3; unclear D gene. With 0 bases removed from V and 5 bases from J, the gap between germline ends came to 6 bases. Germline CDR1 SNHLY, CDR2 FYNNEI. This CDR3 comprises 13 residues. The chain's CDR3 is CASSEARLDTQYF. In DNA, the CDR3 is TGTGCCAGCAGTGAAGCTCGGTTAGATACGCAGTATTTT.

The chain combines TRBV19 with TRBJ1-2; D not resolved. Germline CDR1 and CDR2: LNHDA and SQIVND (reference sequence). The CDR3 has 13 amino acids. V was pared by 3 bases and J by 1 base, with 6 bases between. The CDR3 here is CASSIGGNYGYTF. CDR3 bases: TGTGCCAGTAGTATCGGTGGTAACTATGGCTACACCTTC.

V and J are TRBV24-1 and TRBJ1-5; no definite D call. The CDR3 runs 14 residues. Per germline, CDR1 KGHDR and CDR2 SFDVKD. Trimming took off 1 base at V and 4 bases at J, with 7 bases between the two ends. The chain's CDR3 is CATSDFGLNQPQHF. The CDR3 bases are TGTGCCACCAGTGATTTCGGTCTTAATCAGCCCCAGCATTTT.

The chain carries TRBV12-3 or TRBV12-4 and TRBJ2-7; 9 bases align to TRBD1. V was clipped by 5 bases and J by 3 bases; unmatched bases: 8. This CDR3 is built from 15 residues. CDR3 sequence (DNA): TGTGCCAGCAGTCAATCCGGGACAGGGTTCTACGAGCAGTACTTC. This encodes CASSQSGTGFYEQYF.

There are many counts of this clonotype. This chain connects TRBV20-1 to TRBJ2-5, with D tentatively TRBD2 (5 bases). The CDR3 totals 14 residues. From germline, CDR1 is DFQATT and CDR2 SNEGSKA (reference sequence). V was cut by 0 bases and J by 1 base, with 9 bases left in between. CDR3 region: CSARDFSAQETQYF. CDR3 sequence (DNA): TGCAGTGCTAGAGATTTTAGCGCCCAAGAGACCCAGTACTTC.